What follows describes a single T cell receptor beta chain. This sample is drawn from a study of radiation and T cells in renal cell carcinoma. Germline loops: CDR1 SGHTA, CDR2 FQGNSA. V shed 3 bases, J shed 4 bases, and the junction held 8 bases outside the gene matches. The CDR3 runs 15 residues. TCRdb's copy holds only in-frame clones and misses some; the assay was immunoSEQ multiplex PCR. The table lists around 170,000 clones, about 85% of them singletons. Time point denoted: blood 4 weeks post-SBRT, at nephrectomy. Treatment meaning: 15 Gy SBRT to primary tumor, nephrectomy 4 weeks later. Nephrectomy followed 15 Gy stereotactic body radiation by 4 weeks. The patient's renal cell carcinoma had clear cell pathology.

The sample here was blood, taken from a patient whose treatment included radiotherapy and nephrectomy. The rearrangement uses TRBV7-2 and TRBJ1-2, with 7 bases that match TRBD1. The receptor was isolated from a woman between 45 and 65 years old with renal cell carcinoma. In DNA, the CDR3 is TGTGCCAGCAGCTTGGGACAGAGCTCGTTCTATGGCTACACCTTC. Protein sequence: CASSLGQSSFYGYTF.